A single T cell receptor beta chain is shown here with its context. Using a J-beta primer mix together with a sample-barcoded 5' primer, a second PCR was run for about 6 to 11 cycles. Via MiXCR, TCRdb re-called the 5' RACE reads, giving one row per CDR3 protein. This repertoire shows 1.8 million or so distinct CDR3 sequences, approximately 40% found once; its top ten account for 23%. The sample is drawn from a study of blood T cells in healthy people across ages. The CDR3 loop spans 15 amino acids. The V end was cut by 4 bases, the J end by 4 bases, with 18 bases between. Germline-derived CDR1 and CDR2 are SGHRS and YFSETQ.

Material for sequencing was blood. The chain couples TRBV5-1 to TRBJ2-7; D might be TRBD1 or TRBD2, each matching 6 bases. This TCR was sampled from a human donor in good health. CDR3 DNA sequence: TGCGCCAGCAGCCTCCGGGGGCCTGGTTCATACGAGCAGTACTTC. This encodes CASSLRGPGSYEQYF. The full variable domain, in which reference TRBV5-1 and TRBJ2-7 provide the parts outside the CDR3, is KAGVTQTPRYLIKTRGQQVTLSCSPISGHRSVSWYQQTPGQGLQFLFEYFSETQRNKGNFPGRFSGRQFSNSRSEMNVSTLELGDSALYLCASSLRGPGSYEQYFGPGTRLTVT.